These 18 T cell receptor beta chains share one sample of origin, sequenced in a study of identical twins. TCRdb independently ran MiXCR on the 5' RACE reads; one entry per CDR3 protein. The data show roughly 490,000 distinct CDR3 sequences, more than 13% seen once. The sample also formed part of further work on yellow fever vaccine responses in identical twins.

Input material: CD4+ T cells sorted from blood. The receptors originated from a woman under 30 in good health.

This rearrangement joins TRBV7-8 to TRBJ2-3; D may be TRBD2 (5 bases). In germline, CDR1 is SGHVS, CDR2 FQNEAQ. The CDR3 length is 17 residues. V lost 4 bases and J lost 0, with 17 bases in between. The CDR3 bases are TGTGCCAGCAGCTCATTAGCCCAGCCGGGGAGCACAGATACGCAGTATTTT. Translation gives CASSSLAQPGSTDTQYF.

This clonotype was seen a few times. CDR3 residues: CASSVSPGQNTEAFF. The CDR3 DNA sequence: TGTGCCAGCAGTGTTTCTCCGGGGCAAAACACTGAAGCTTTCTTT. The rearrangement uses TRBV2 and TRBJ1-1; D might be TRBD1 (5 bases). The CDR3 runs 15 residues. V shed 4 bases and J shed 2 bases, with 14 bases lying between them. Germline V gene lookup returns CDR1 SNHLY and CDR2 FYNNEI.

This chain links TRBV5-1 with TRBJ2-3; D remains unclear. CDR3 length: 15 residues. The V gene lost 1 base and the J gene lost 4 bases, with 13 bases spanning the gap. CDR1 SGHRS and CDR2 YFSETQ come from the germline V gene. The CDR3 reads CASSLRASGADTQYF. CDR3 in DNA: TGCGCCAGCAGCTTGCGGGCTAGTGGTGCAGATACGCAGTATTTT.

A note on this clonotype: One end of the junction varies from germline; a read error may be responsible. This sequence joins TRBV9 and TRBJ1-3; D is undetermined. The CDR3 has 16 residues. CDR1 is SGDLS and CDR2 is YYNGEE in the germline V gene. In DNA form, the CDR3 reads TGTGCCAGCAGCGAGGGAGACCGCCGCTCTGGAACCACCATATATTTT. Translating gives CASSEGDRRSGTTIYF.

The chain carries TRBV3-1 and TRBJ2-2, with 8 positions matching TRBD2. Germline trimming cut 0 bases from V and 4 bases from J; bases unmatched to any gene: 7. From germline, CDR1 is LGHDT and CDR2 YNNKEL (reference sequence). This CDR3 is 17 amino acids long. CDR3 sequence reads: CASSQDQSGGRTGELFF. The DNA for the CDR3 is TGTGCCAGCAGCCAAGATCAGAGCGGGGGACGCACCGGGGAGCTGTTTTTT.

This chain's CDR3 is CSVEGLSSYEQYF. The CDR3 nucleotides are TGCAGTGTGGAGGGGTTAAGCTCCTACGAGCAGTACTTC. The chain uses TRBV20-1 and TRBJ2-7; the D gene is possibly TRBD2 (6 bases). CDR3 length: 13 residues. The germline V gene encodes CDR1 DFQATT and CDR2 SNEGSKA (reference sequence). The V gene lost 7 bases and the J gene lost 0 bases, with 13 bases spanning the gap.

This chain's CDR3 is CASATGGNEQYF. CDR3 sequence (DNA): TGTGCCAGCGCGACAGGGGGGAACGAGCAGTACTTC. The chain joins TRBV27 to TRBJ2-7; 9 positions match TRBD1. The germline CDR1 and CDR2 sequences are MNHEY and SMNVEV (reference sequence). V was clipped by 8 bases and J by 5 bases; unmatched bases: 4. The CDR3 runs 12 residues.

In DNA, the CDR3 is TGTGCCAGCAGCTTAGAGGGACAGGGGGCCGAGACCCAGTACTTC. It specifies CASSLEGQGAETQYF. The rearrangement links TRBV7-2 to TRBJ2-5, with 12 bases fitting TRBD1. The V gene's germline CDR1 is SGHTA and CDR2 FQGNSA. This CDR3 has 15 amino acids. Germline trimming cut 1 base from V and 5 bases from J; bases unmatched to any gene: 2.

J is TRBJ2-3 and V is TRBV30; maybe TRBD1 (5 bases). Trimming shortened V by 5 bases and J by 5 bases, and 11 bases separated the two germline ends. The CDR3 has 12 residues. Germline CDR1 reads GTSNPN; CDR2 reads SVGIG (reference sequence). The CDR3 loop is CAWVRQRDTQYF. CDR3 coding DNA: TGTGCCTGGGTGAGACAGAGAGATACGCAGTATTTT. Complete variable domain (other parts from reference TRBV30 and TRBJ2-3): SQTIHQWPATLVQPVGSPLSLECTVEGTSNPNLYWYRQAAGRGLQLLFYSVGIGQISSEVPQNLSASRPQDRQFILSSKKLLLSDSGFYLCAWVRQRDTQYFGPGTRLTVL.

The sample holds a few counts of this clonotype. The chain combines TRBV13 with TRBJ2-7, with D unclear. V was shortened by 2 bases and J by 7 bases, with 9 bases between the two germline ends. Per germline, CDR1 PRHDT and CDR2 FYEKMQ (reference sequence). The CDR3 extends over 12 amino acids. The CDR3, as DNA: TGTGCCAGCAGCTTACTGGGCGTTGAGCAGTACTTC. Encoded protein: CASSLLGVEQYF. The full variable domain, its missing parts supplied by reference TRBV13 and TRBJ2-7, is AAGVIQSPRHLIKEKRETATLKCYPIPRHDTVYWYQQGPGQDPQFLISFYEKMQSDKGSIPDRFSAQQFSDYHSELNMSSLELGDSALYFCASSLLGVEQYFGPGTRLTVT.

This clonotype was recorded a few times. The V gene is TRBV20-1, the J gene TRBJ2-7, with D perhaps matching TRBD1 (5 bases). With 4 bases removed from V and 3 bases from J, the gap between germline ends came to 16 bases. CDR3 size: 14 residues. Looked up from germline, CDR1 is DFQATT and CDR2 is SNEGSKA (reference sequence). In DNA form, the CDR3 reads TGCAGTGCTAAGGAACCAGGGTTAATCTACGAGCAGTACTTC. Translating gives CSAKEPGLIYEQYF.

This clonotype was seen a few times. This chain uses TRBV30 with TRBJ2-5; TRBD2 aligns across 13 bases. V lost 2 bases and J lost 4; bases outside the gene matches: 7. The CDR3 loop spans 16 amino acids. Germline V gene data show CDR1 as GTSNPN and CDR2 as SVGIG (reference sequence). DNA of the CDR3: TGTGCCTGGAGTACTAGCGGGAGGGCCTGGGCAGAGACCCAGTACTTC. Residues: CAWSTSGRAWAETQYF.

This clonotype was seen only a few times. The chain joins TRBV5-1 to TRBJ1-6; perhaps TRBD1 as D (5 bases). There are 13 residues in the CDR3. Trimming removed 4 bases from V and 10 bases from J, with 12 bases in between. Germline CDR1 reads SGHRS; CDR2 reads YFSETQ. Here the CDR3 DNA reads TGCGCCAGCAGCCAGACAGTTGAATCACCCCTCCACTTT. Residues: CASSQTVESPLHF.

The sample holds a few counts of this clonotype. The chain couples TRBV7-9 to TRBJ2-1; D is tentatively TRBD1 or TRBD2 (5 bases each). Trimming cost V 1 base and J 0 bases, with 13 bases left between them. Germline V gives CDR1 SEHNR, CDR2 FQNEAQ (reference sequence). The CDR3 length is 17 residues. Written as DNA, the CDR3 is TGTGCCAGCAGCTTAGGGCGGCAGGGACGCTCCTACAATGAGCAGTTCTTC. Translating gives CASSLGRQGRSYNEQFF.

This clonotype was detected only a few times. The V call is TRBV18, the J call TRBJ2-1, with TRBD2 as a possible D gene (5 bases). The V end lost 2 bases, the J end lost 9 bases, and 11 bases lay between the germline ends. The V gene's germline CDR1 is KGHSH and CDR2 LQKENI. The CDR3 runs to 13 residues. CDR3 sequence reads: CASSPIEGGEQFF. In DNA, the CDR3 is TGTGCCAGCTCACCAATCGAGGGTGGTGAGCAGTTCTTC.

There are a few counts of this clonotype. The chain recombines TRBV20-1 with TRBJ2-1; 7 bases map to TRBD2. The trim removed 1 base at V and 4 bases at J, leaving 16 bases unmatched. CDR1 DFQATT and CDR2 SNEGSKA come from the germline V gene (reference sequence). The CDR3 runs to 18 residues. CDR3 in DNA: TGCAGTGCTAGAGGCCACGTACTAGCGTTAACAGGTTACAATGAGCAGTTCTTC. Translated: CSARGHVLALTGYNEQFF.

This clonotype was found a few times. The chain uses TRBV7-9 and TRBJ2-1; tentatively, D is TRBD2 (5 bases). Trimming left V 4 bases short and J 8 bases short, with 12 bases between. The CDR3 length is 13 residues. The V gene's germline CDR1 is SEHNR and CDR2 FQNEAQ (reference sequence). Written as DNA, the CDR3 is TGTGCCAGCAGCTCTAGCTTCAAGGATGAGCAGTTCTTC. Its translation is CASSSSFKDEQFF.

This clonotype came up a few times. J is TRBJ2-1 and V is TRBV12-3 or TRBV12-4, with 10 bases identical to TRBD2. The CDR3 is 16 residues long. V lost 7 bases, J lost 4 bases, and 10 bases stayed unmatched. In DNA, the CDR3 is TGTGCCAGCACAACCCCCAGGACTAGCGGTTACAATGAGCAGTTCTTC. This gives the protein CASTTPRTSGYNEQFF.